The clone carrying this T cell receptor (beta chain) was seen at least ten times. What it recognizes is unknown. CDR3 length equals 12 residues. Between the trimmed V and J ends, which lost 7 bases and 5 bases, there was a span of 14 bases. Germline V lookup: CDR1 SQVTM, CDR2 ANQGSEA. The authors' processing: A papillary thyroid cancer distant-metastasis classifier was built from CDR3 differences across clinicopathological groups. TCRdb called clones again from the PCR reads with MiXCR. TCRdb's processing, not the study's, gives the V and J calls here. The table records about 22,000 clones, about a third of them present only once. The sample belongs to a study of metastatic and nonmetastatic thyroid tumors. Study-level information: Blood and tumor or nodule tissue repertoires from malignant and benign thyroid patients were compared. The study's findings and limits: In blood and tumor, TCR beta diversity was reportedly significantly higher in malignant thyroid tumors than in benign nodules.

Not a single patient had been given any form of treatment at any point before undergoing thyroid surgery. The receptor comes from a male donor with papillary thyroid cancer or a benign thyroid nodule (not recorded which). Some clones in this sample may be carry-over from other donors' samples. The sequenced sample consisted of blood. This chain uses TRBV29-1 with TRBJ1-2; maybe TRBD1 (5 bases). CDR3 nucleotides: TGCAGCGCCATCGGGACTGATTATGGCTACACCTTC. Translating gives CSAIGTDYGYTF.